This T cell receptor beta chain was sequenced in a study of spatial heterogeneity in lung cancer. Findings of the study overall: Mutation tallies in tumors tracked expanded intratumoral alpha and beta TCR counts.

This clonotype was seen many times. The antigen remains unidentified. This CDR3 has 14 amino acids. Trimming took 3 bases from V and 5 from J, leaving 11 bases between them. CDR1 is LGHNT, CDR2 FRNRAP, per germline. TCRdb passed the 5' RACE reads through MiXCR, listing each CDR3 protein once. The sample carries 20,000 to 25,000 distinct CDR3 sequences, about 4.5% recorded once. Time point indicated: sample taken at primary tumor resection. The clonotype originates from a male donor with early-stage non-small cell lung cancer. The V call is TRBV12-5, the J call TRBJ2-1; D might be TRBD1 or TRBD2, each matching 5 bases. The starting material was lung tumor tissue, obtained at surgery. This chain's CDR3 is CASGFGTGNNEQFF. In DNA form, the CDR3 reads TGTGCTAGTGGTTTTGGGACGGGAAACAATGAGCAGTTCTTC. The full variable domain, in which reference TRBV12-5 and TRBJ2-1 provide the parts outside the CDR3, is DARVTQTPRHKVTEMGQEVTMRCQPILGHNTVFWYRQTMMQGLELLAYFRNRAPLDDSGMPKDRFSAEMPDATLATLKIQPSEPRDSAVYFCASGFGTGNNEQFFGPGTRLTVL.